Listed below are T cell receptor beta chains from one sample, sequenced in a study of T cell responses to AZD1222 COVID-19 vaccine. Repertoires were generated with immunoSEQ multiplex PCR, while TCRdb's copy carries only in-frame clones and drops some. This table has over 130,000 clones, about 91% appearing once. Sample: peripheral blood, taken 28 days after the second AZD1222 dose. The receptors originated from an adult who received the AZD1222 COVID-19 vaccine. Both conserved end residues are part of each CDR3. The size field is filled for only some rows; it gives once, few, many or a size class.

clone size,V gene,CDR3 protein
once,TRBV6-5,CASSRTGGRSGYTF
NA,TRBV14,CASSQDPDTGELFF
NA,TRBV19,CASRPGARYEQYF
NA,TRBV7-9,CASSPLKVFRDLASYEQYF
NA,TRBV2,CASEGQNGYTF
NA,TRBV27,CASSSPATHGNSPLHF
NA,TRBV10-3,CASNDRTDDQPQHF
NA,TRBV30,CAWSASPRGYTF
NA,TRBV5-1,CASSLGSPNNEQFF
NA,TRBV5-4,CASSPKSVLAGGTADTQYF
NA,TRBV5-4,CASSLGIANTGELFF
NA,TRBV4-3,CASSHEGEQYF
NA,TRBV5-1,CASSLEWGSVDEQFF
NA,TRBV28,CASIKTGRVTEQFF
few,TRBV6-2/TRBV6-3,CASSTGQGSYEQYF
NA,TRBV6-1,CASSESGKGPEAFF
NA,TRBV28,CASSLPGTGGPQYF
NA,TRBV30,CACPSMVNTQYF
NA,TRBV4-1,CASSPERGTILEQYF
NA,TRBV20-1,CSASSSSGYYNEQFF
NA,TRBV10-3,CAIRDSTDNTEAFF
once,TRBV19,CASSLGRVTEAFF
NA,TRBV6-5,CASREDGDYGYTF
NA,TRBV29-1,CSVLSGSTEAFF
NA,TRBV6-1,CASSEHRAYGYTF
NA,TRBV3-1/TRBV3-2,CASSRTGVNYGYTF
NA,TRBV19,CASSMVGQSDRPQHF
few,TRBV5-4,CASSFPGSGSSEQYF
once,TRBV19,CASSRSKTVYGYTF
once,TRBV5-6,CASSVGGTDTQYF
NA,TRBV19,CASSIGTNMDSPLHF
NA,TRBV19,CASSTRDRGRGQPQHF